This note documents a single T cell receptor beta chain sequence. Its antigen is not identified. A multiplex PCR was run with 60 Vbeta primers and 13 Jbeta primers. Sequencing used immunoSEQ multiplex PCR; TCRdb keeps in-frame clones, though not all of them. The sample totals 100,000 to 150,000 clones. The data derive from a study of cytomegalovirus exposure and HLA in healthy donors. Study-level background: Most genotyped donors, around 86% of roughly 400, had Caucasian-associated genetic ancestry.

Germline V gene data show CDR1 as MNHEY and CDR2 as SVGAGI. The CDR3 sequence is 13 residues long. Donors had nominal health at sampling but likely had unrecorded immune exposures. Study observations and caveats: It was likely that a cluster of highly shared sequence variants was a sequencing artifact.

J is TRBJ2-5 and V is TRBV6-5; the D gene is possibly TRBD1 (6 bases). The tail of the sequence fits TRBJ2-7 better, so the J call may be wrong. The sample taken for sequencing was PBMCs. This clonotype was sampled from a man aged 35 to 55 in good health and CMV-seronegative. CDR3 sequence: CASSYVQGDEQYF. CDR3 coding DNA: TGTGCCAGCAGTTATGTACAGGGAGACGAGCAGTACTTC.